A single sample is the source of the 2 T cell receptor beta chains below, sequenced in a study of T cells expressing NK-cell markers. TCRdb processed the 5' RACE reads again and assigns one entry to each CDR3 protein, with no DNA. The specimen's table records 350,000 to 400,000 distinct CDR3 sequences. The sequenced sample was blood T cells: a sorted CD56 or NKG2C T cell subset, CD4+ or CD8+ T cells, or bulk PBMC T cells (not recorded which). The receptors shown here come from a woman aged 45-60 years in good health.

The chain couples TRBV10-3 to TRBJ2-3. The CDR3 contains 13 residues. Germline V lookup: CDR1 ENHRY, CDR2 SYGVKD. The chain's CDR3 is CAILQDGADTQYF.

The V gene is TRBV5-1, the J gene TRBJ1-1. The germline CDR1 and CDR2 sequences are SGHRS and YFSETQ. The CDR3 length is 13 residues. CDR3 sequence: CASSTDMYTEAFF.